This note documents a single T cell receptor (beta chain) sequence. Its antigen is still unknown. No base-level quality is on record; no much larger clone is a single base apart. Other DNA variants within this sample encode the same CDR3. Receptors were amplified or captured by the immunoSEQ multiplex PCR assay. The multiplex PCR relied on a mix of 60 forward primers for TCR Vbeta segments and 13 reverse primers for TCR Jbeta segments. A multiplex PCR assay on genomic DNA amplified the CDR3 region of rearranged TCR beta genes. The Illumina HiSeq System was used to sequence the amplified TCR beta libraries as 87-base-pair reads. As for the authors' bioinformatics: A later analysis tallied 75 million to 95 million unique TCR beta chains across the 700 or so repertoires, and about 12 million of those chains were shared by two or more donors. To remove PCR and sequencing errors, raw reads were error-corrected and collapsed into unique sequences using a nearest-neighbor algorithm that merged closely related sequences. V, D and J gene segments were assigned by aligning CDR3 sequences to IMGT reference sequences. Each retained sequence needed at least a six-nucleotide match to both a V gene segment and a J gene segment. A rearrangement was called productive if the CDR3 had no stop codons and remained in frame with V and J, and every other rearrangement was called non-productive. Following IMGT convention, CDR3 was defined as the stretch from the second conserved V-encoded cysteine to the conserved J-encoded phenylalanine. In an earlier analysis of more than 550 of the donors, sequences lacking an unambiguous match to a single V gene segment were excluded. An earlier analysis of a few hundred of the donors called V segments functional above 56.7% productive rearrangements and segregating when the between-donor standard deviation exceeded 5%. A statistical classification framework was developed to diagnose cytomegalovirus status using the catalog of TCR beta chain sequences. V and J gene assignment, in a later analysis, came from comparing TCR nucleotide sequences with IMGT/GENE-DB human TR gene sequences. The TCRdist pipeline was used in a later analysis to assign CDR3 sequences and most-parsimonious VDJ recombination scenarios. In a later analysis, each TCR beta chain was defined by its CDR3 amino acid sequence together with its V-gene family, and reads without a unique V-gene family were excluded. To address suspected cross-contamination and a sequencing artifact, a later analysis removed over 500 highly shared, low-generation-probability nucleotide sequences. In a later analysis, a clonal expansion index for each public chain was calculated from normalized within-repertoire ranks of inferred template counts. In a later analysis, generation probabilities were computed using a VDJ recombination model fitted to out-of-frame rearrangements, and the results were checked against IGoR. Hypergeometric tests were used in a later analysis to score TCR-TCR, TCR-HLA and TCR-CMV co-occurrence, with a repertoire-size bias correction applied to the TCR pairs. A later analysis estimated false discovery rates by permuting HLA or CMV assignments 20 times. In a later analysis, co-occurring TCRs were grouped using DBSCAN, with TCRdist sequence similarity added in when clustering inside HLA-allele-positive subsets. For co-occurrence clustering, repertoires with fewer than 30,000 or more than 120,000 public chains were excluded, along with about five repertoires with anomalous nucleotide sharing. TCRdb's version of the immuneACCESS table is confined to in-frame rearrangements and falls short of the full clone set. An unresolved V gene accounts for under half of the shortfall where checked; the remainder is of unknown origin. V and J calls and clone size are as listed in that table; D and trimming were resolved from the DNA. Across this sample there are under 200,000 clones, with around 84% seen only once. Of the sample, around 9.1% falls within the top ten clones.

This sample is drawn from a study of cytomegalovirus exposure and HLA in healthy donors (dated by TCRdb to 2016 to 2017). In the study overall: In an earlier analysis of 450 to 750 of the donors, 250 to 350 Gb of sequence data and 117 million unique TCR beta sequences from about 179 million T cells were reported. Five DR-DQ haplotypes were handled as single units for association and clustering because linkage in the cohort was strong. The study aimed to test whether signatures of past pathogen exposure could be identified by cataloging public T cell receptors. Besides the first cohort of 666 subjects, a separate validation cohort made up of 120 different subjects was used. Of the roughly 400 genotyped donors, approximately 83% fell in the genetic ancestry cluster associated with self-reported Caucasian donors. The study used immunosequencing to profile the T cell repertoires of under 700 subjects and linked those repertoires to cytomegalovirus serostatus. Typing coverage varied by locus: roughly 629-630 donors for A, B, C, DRB1 and DQB1; approximately 560 for DQA1; over 600 for DPA1; roughly 450 for DPB1. High-throughput TCR immunosequencing, statistical association of individual TCRs with disease status, and machine learning were combined to predict cytomegalovirus infection status. On average, 235,054 unique TCR beta nucleotide sequences were sequenced per donor among 398 genotyped donors of the cohort, with around 19% of those sequences being non-productive. Alongside the repertoire data, information on donor age, sex, ethnicity and CMV serostatus was compiled. Every repertoire in the discovery cohort had been generated on one and the same sequencing platform. In a later analysis, previously published TCR beta repertoires from fewer than 750 donors were re-analyzed and high-resolution HLA genotyping was added so that TCR occurrence patterns could be studied. An early release that covered about 600 HLA-typed donors contained about 300 gigabases of sequencing data and 65 million to 100 million unique TCR sequences. HLA typing covered class I and class II loci at four-digit resolution. To decide whether each TCR beta V gene segment behaved as functional or pseudogenic, an earlier analysis of some 570 of the donors relied on high-throughput TCR beta sequencing. Rather than using new phenotypic data, the later analysis identified candidate immune exposures from TCR beta sequences and from how often those sequences occurred across donors. A later genetic analysis took genome-wide SNP genotypes for about 55% of the roughly 700 donors and used that subset as a discovery cohort. Overall study results and their limits: A group of highly shared sequence variants was considered likely to be a technical artifact of the sequencing pipeline. The cohort was sequenced for TCR beta chains only, and without alpha or paired-chain data the features that could be detected were limited. When HLA alleles, especially DR and DQ, strongly co-occurred, attributing TCR associations to individual alleles was difficult. In an earlier analysis of around 500 of the donors, most TCR beta V segments appeared in productive rearrangements about 87% or about 30% of the time, broadly matching IMGT annotations. The study listed 164 TCR beta chains as associated with cytomegalovirus. The classifier was reported to diagnose cytomegalovirus status with high specificity and sensitivity in both the original cohort and the validation cohort. A later analysis found that TCR association rates varied across HLA loci, with DRB1 alleles showing the most associated TCRs and HLA-C alleles the fewest. A further reported finding was that TCR beta sequences accurately predicted the HLA-A and HLA-B alleles for most subjects in the first cohort. Because the 87-base-pair reads could not distinguish some IMGT-functional V segments, including TRBV6-2 and TRBV6-3, those segments were excluded. HLA typing was unavailable for some donors at each locus, so association tests used only the typed subset. An association between a missense DCLRE1C variant and V-gene and J-gene trimming of TCR beta chains was found in a later genetic analysis and replicated in an independent cohort. According to a later analysis, parvovirus B19, influenza, CMV and Epstein-Barr virus appeared linked to several top co-occurrence clusters. Compared with the approximately 710-donor mean, donors in an Asian-associated ancestry cluster had fewer N-insertions in productive TCRs, according to a later genetic analysis. According to the authors, the approach could potentially be generalized to other disease states and immunological phenotypes. Across donors, most TCR sequences were observed very rarely, whereas some public TCRs were present in many individuals. For the cohort, immune exposure information was limited to CMV serostatus. According to a later analysis, most CMV-associated TCR beta chains appeared to be HLA-restricted, and the HLA associations seemed to be driven largely by CMV exposure. The presence/absence analyses assumed that sequencing depth was roughly uniform across donors, and that assumption may not be true. Linkage disequilibrium might explain the correlated functional status among segregating V segments, but an unknown experimental factor could not be excluded. At a false discovery rate of 0.05, a later analysis linked some 18,000 TCR beta sequences to specific HLA alleles. Three of the identified cytomegalovirus-associated TCR beta chains were confirmed in vitro to be specific for cytomegalovirus antigens. A later analysis found that HLA-associated TCR beta chains were more clonally expanded and had lower generation probabilities than equally common non-associated chains. Because counts were too low, approximately 18 rarely observed V segments, including chromosome 9 orphons, were excluded from the earlier analysis of some 590 of the donors.

Based on the germline V gene, the CDR1 and CDR2 sequences are SGHTA and FQGNSA. V is cut by 5 bases and J by 3 bases, and the space between the germline ends is 5 bases. Counted from cysteine to phenylalanine, this CDR3 has 11 amino acids. The DNA shown is the 33-base CDR3, in frame from base 1. The cohort comprised some 730 healthy bone marrow donors. Cohort members were all nominally healthy when sampled, although unrecorded immune exposures were likely present. The donor tested CMV seropositive and was one of the 289 seropositive cohort members. Every donor gave a peripheral blood sample, and the peripheral blood mononuclear cells from that sample were used for TCR beta sequencing. The Qiagen DNeasy Blood Extraction Kit was used to extract genomic DNA from the blood cell samples.

The rearranged segments are TRBV7-2 and TRBJ2-7, with the D gene not clear enough to name. The sequenced sample was PBMCs. This receptor was taken from a male donor in good health and CMV-seropositive. At the DNA level, the sequence is TGTGCCAGCAGCCTCCGCTACGAGCAGTACTTC. Its translation reads: CASSLRYEQYF. The full variable domain, with segments outside the CDR3 supplied by the reference TRBV7-2 and TRBJ2-7 proteins, appears as GAGVSQSPSNKVTEKGKDVELRCDPISGHTALYWYRQSLGQGLEFLIYFQGNSAPDKSGLPSDRFSAERTGGSVSTLTIQRTQQEDSAVYLCASSLRYEQYFGPGTRLTVT.